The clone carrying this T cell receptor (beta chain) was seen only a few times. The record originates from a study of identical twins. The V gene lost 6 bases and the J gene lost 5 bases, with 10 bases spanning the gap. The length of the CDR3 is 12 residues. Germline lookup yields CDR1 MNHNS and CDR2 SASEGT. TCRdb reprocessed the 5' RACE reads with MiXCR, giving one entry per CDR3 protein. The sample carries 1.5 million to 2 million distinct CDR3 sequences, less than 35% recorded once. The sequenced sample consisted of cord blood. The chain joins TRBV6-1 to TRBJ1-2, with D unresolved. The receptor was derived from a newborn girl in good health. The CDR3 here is CASRLEAYGYTF. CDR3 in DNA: TGTGCCAGCAGATTGGAAGCATATGGCTACACCTTC.